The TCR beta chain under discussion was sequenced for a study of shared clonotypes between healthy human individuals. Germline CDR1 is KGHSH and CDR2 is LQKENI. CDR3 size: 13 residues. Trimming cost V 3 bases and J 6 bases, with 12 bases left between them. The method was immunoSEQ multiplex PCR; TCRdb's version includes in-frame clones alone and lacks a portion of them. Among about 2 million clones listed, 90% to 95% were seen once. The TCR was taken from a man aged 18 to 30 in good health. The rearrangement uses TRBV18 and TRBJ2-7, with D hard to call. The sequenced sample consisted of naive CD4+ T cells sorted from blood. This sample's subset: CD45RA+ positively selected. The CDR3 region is CASSPDHMLEQYF. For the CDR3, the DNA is TGTGCCAGCTCACCTGATCATATGCTCGAGCAGTACTTC.